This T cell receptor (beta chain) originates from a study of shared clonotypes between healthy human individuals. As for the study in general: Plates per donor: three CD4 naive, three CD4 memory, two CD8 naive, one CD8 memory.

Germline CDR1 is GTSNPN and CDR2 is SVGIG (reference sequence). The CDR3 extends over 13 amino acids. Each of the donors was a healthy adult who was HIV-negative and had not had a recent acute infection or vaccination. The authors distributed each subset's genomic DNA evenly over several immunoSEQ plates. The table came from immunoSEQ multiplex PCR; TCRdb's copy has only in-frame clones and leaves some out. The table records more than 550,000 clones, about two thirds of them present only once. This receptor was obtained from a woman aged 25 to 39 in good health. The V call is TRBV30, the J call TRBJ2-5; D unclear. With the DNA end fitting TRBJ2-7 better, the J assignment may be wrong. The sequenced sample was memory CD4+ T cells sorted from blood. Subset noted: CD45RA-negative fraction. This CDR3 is CAWTNGASYEQYF. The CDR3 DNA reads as TGTGCCTGGACGAACGGAGCTTCCTACGAGCAGTACTTC.